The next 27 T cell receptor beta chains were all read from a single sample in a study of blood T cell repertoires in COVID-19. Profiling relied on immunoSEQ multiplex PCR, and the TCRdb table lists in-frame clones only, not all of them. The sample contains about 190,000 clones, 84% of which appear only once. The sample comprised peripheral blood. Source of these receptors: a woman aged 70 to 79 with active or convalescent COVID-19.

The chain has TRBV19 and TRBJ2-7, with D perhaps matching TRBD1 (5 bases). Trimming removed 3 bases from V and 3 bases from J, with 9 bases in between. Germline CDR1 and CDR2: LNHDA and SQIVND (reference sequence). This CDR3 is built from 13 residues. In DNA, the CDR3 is TGTGCCAGTAGTATCGGACACCTCTACGAGCAGTACTTC. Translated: CASSIGHLYEQYF.

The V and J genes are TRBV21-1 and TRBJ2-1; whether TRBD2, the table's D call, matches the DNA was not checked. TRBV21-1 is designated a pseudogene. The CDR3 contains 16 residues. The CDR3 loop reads CASSPRDGSSYNEQFF. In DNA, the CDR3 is TGTGCCAGCAGCCCCCGGGACGGGAGCTCCTACAATGAGCAGTTCTTC.

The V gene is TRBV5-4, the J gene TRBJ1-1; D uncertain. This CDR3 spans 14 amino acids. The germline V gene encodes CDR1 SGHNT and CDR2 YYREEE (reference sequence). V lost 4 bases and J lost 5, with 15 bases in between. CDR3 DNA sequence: TGTGCCAGCAGCACTCTGGCACCCGGGACTGAAGCTTTCTTT. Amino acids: CASSTLAPGTEAFF.

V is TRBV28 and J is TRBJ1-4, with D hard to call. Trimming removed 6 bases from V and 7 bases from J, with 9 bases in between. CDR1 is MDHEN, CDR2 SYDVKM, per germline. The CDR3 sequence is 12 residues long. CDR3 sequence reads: CASSGTAEKLFF. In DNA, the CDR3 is TGTGCCAGCAGCGGTACAGCTGAAAAACTGTTTTTT.

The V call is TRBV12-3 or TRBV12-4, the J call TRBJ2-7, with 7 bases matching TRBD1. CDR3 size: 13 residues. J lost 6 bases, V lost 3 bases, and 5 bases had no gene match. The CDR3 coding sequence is TGTGCCAGCAGTTTCCTCCACAGGGGCGAGCAGTACTTC. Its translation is CASSFLHRGEQYF.

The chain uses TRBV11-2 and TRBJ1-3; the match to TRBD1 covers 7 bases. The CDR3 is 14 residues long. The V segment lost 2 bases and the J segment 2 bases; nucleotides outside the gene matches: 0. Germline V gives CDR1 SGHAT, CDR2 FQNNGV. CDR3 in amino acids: CASSLQGAGNTIYF. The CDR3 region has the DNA TGTGCCAGCAGCTTACAGGGGGCTGGAAACACCATATATTTT.

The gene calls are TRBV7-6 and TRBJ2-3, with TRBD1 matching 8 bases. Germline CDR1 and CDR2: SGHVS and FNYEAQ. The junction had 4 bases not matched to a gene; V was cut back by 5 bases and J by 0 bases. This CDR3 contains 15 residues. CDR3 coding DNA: TGTGCCAGCAGCGAAAACAGGGGGAGCACAGATACGCAGTATTTT. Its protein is CASSENRGSTDTQYF. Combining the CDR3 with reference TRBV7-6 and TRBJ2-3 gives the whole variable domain GAGVSQSPRYKVTKRGQDVALRCDPISGHVSLYWYRQALGQGPEFLTYFNYEAQQDKSGLPNDRFSAERPEGSISTLTIQRTEQRDSAMYRCASSENRGSTDTQYFGPGTRLTVL.

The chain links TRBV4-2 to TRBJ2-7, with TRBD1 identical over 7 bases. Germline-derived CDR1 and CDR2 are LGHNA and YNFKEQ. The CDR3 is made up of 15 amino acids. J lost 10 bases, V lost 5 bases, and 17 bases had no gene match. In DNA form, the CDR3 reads TGTGCCAGCAGCGTAACAGGGACAGACCCTTCCTTACAGTACTTC. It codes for CASSVTGTDPSLQYF.

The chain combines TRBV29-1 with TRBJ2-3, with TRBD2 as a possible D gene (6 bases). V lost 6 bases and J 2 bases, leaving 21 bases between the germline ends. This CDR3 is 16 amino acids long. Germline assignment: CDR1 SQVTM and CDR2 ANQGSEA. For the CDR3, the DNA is TGCAGCGTAGAACTGGCGGGAAGAAGGTCCACAGATACGCAGTATTTT. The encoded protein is CSVELAGRRSTDTQYF.

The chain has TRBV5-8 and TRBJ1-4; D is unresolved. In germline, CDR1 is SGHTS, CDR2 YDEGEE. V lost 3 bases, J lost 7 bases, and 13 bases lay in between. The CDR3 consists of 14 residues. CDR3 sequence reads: CASSSDGEGEKLFF. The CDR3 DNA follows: TGTGCCAGCAGCTCGGACGGGGAGGGTGAAAAACTGTTTTTT.

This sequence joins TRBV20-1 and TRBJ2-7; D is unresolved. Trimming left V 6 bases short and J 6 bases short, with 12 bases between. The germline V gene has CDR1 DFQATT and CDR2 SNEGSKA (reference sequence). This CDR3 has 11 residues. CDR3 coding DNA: TGCAGTGCGGGCTTCCCCCGCGAGCAGTACTTC. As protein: CSAGFPREQYF.

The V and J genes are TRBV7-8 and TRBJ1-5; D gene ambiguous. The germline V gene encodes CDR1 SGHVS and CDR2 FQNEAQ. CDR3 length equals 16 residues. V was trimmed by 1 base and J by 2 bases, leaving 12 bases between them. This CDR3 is CASSLGVGVGNQPQHF. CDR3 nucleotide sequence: TGTGCCAGCAGCTTAGGGGTCGGGGTTGGCAATCAGCCCCAGCATTTT. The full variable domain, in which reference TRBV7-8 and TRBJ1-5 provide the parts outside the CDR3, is GAGVSQSPRYKVAKRGQDVALRCDPISGHVSLFWYQQALGQGPEFLTYFQNEAQLDKSGLPSDRFFAERPEGSVSTLKIQRTQQEDSAVYLCASSLGVGVGNQPQHFGDGTRLSIL.

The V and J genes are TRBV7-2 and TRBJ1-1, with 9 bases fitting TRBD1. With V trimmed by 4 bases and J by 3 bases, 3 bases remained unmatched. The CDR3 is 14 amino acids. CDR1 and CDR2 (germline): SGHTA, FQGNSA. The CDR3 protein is CASSSGTGYTEAFF. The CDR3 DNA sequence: TGTGCCAGCAGCTCTGGGACAGGGTACACTGAAGCTTTCTTT.

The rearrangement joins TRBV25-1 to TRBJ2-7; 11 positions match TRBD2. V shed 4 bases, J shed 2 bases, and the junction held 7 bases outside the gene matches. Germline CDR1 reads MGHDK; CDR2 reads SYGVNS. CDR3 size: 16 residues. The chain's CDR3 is CASSASLAGGPYEQYF. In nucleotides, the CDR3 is TGTGCCAGCAGTGCCTCCTTAGCGGGAGGGCCCTACGAGCAGTACTTC.

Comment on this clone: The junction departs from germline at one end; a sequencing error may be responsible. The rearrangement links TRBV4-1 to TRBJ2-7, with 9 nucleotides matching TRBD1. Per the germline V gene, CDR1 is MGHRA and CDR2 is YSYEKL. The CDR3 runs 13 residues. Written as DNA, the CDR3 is TGCGCCAGCAGCCGGCCGGGACAGGGAAGAATCTTCTTC. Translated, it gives CASSRPGQGRIFF.

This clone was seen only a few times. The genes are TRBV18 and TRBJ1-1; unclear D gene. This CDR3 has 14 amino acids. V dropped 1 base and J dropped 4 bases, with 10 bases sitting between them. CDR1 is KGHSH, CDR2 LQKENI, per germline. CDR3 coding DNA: TGTGCCAGCTCACCACAAGGAGAGGCCACTGAAGCTTTCTTT. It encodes CASSPQGEATEAFF.

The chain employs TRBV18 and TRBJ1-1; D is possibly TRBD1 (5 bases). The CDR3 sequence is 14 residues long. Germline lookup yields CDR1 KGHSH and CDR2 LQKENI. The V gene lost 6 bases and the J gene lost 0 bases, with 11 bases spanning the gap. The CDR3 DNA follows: TGTGCCAGCTCCAGACAGACAATGAACACTGAAGCTTTCTTT. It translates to CASSRQTMNTEAFF. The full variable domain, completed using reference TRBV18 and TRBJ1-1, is NAGVMQNPRHLVRRRGQEARLRCSPMKGHSHVYWYRQLPEEGLKFMVYLQKENIIDESGMPKERFSAEFPKEGPSILRIQQVVRGDSAAYFCASSRQTMNTEAFFGQGTRLTVV.

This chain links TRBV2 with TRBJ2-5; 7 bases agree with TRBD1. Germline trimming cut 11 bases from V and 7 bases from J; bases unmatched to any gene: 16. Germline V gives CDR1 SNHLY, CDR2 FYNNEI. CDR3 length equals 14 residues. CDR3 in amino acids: CAGGQRSLVGTQYF. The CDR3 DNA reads TGTGCCGGGGGACAGAGGAGCCTTGTGGGGACCCAGTACTTC.

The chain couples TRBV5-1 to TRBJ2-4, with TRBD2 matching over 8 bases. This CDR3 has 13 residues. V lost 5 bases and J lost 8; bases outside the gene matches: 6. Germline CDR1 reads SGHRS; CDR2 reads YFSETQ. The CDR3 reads CASRVREGYIQYF. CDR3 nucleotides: TGCGCCAGCAGGGTACGGGAGGGGTACATTCAGTACTTC.

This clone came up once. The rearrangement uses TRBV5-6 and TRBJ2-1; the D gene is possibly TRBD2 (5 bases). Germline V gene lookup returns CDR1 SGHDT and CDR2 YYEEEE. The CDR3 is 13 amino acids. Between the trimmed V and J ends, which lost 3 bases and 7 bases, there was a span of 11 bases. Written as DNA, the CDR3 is TGTGCCAGCAGCTATCCTTCGGGAAATGAGCAGTTCTTC. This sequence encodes CASSYPSGNEQFF.

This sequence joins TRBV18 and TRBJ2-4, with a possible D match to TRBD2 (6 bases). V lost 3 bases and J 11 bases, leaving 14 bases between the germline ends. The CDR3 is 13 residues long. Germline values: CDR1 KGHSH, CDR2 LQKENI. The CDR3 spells CASSPPASGVQYF. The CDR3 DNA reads TGTGCCAGCTCACCGCCTGCGTCGGGGGTTCAGTACTTC.

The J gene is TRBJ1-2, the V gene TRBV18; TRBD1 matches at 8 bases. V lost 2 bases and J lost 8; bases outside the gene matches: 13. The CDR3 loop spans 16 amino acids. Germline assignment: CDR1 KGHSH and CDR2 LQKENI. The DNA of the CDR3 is TGTGCCAGCTCACCAACGACGAGACAGGGGAGCAAAGGCTACACCTTC. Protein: CASSPTTRQGSKGYTF.

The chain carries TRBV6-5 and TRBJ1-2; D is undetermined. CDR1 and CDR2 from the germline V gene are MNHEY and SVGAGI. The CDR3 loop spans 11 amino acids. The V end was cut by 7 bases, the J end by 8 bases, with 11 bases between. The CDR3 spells CASTRGGGYTF. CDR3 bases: TGTGCCAGCACCCGGGGAGGAGGCTACACCTTC.

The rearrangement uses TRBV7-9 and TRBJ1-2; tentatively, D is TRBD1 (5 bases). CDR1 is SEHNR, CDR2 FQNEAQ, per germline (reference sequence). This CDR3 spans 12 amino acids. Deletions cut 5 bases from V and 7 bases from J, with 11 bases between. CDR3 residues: CASSRDQGGYTF. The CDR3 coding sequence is TGTGCCAGCAGCCGTGACCAGGGTGGCTACACCTTC.

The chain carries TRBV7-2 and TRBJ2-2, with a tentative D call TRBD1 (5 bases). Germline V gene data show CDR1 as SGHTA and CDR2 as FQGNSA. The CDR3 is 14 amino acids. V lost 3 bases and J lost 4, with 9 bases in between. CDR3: CASSLDIFTGELFF. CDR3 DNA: TGTGCCAGCAGCTTGGACATATTCACCGGGGAGCTGTTTTTT. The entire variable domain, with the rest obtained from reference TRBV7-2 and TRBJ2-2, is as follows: GAGVSQSPSNKVTEKGKDVELRCDPISGHTALYWYRQSLGQGLEFLIYFQGNSAPDKSGLPSDRFSAERTGGSVSTLTIQRTQQEDSAVYLCASSLDIFTGELFFGEGSRLTVL.

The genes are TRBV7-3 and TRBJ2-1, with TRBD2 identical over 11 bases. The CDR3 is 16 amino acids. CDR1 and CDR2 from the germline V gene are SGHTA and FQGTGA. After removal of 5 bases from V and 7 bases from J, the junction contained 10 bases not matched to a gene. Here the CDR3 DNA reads TGTGCCAGCAGCGCGACTAGCGGGACTTATTCAAATGAGCAGTTCTTC. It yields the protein CASSATSGTYSNEQFF.

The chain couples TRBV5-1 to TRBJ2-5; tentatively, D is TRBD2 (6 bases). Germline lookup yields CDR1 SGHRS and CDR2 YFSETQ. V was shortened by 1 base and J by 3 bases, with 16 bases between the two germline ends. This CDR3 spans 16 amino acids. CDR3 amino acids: CASSLLGMGGKETQYF. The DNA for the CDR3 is TGCGCCAGCAGCTTGTTAGGGATGGGGGGAAAAGAGACCCAGTACTTC.